These 5 T cell receptor beta chains were sequenced from one sample in a study of shared clonotypes between healthy human individuals. The data were produced by immunoSEQ multiplex PCR, yet TCRdb's version contains in-frame clones alone and is incomplete. This table has approximately 2.4 million clones, about 94% appearing once. Sequencing was done on a sample of naive CD4+ T cells sorted from blood. Subset reported: CD45RA+ positively selected. These receptors were obtained from a man between 18 and 29 years old in good health.

The V call is TRBV10-3, the J call TRBJ1-6; 7 bases map to TRBD1. Trimming cost V 10 bases and J 7 bases; bases outside gene matches: 7. This CDR3 is built from 13 residues. Per the germline V gene, CDR1 is ENHRY and CDR2 is SYGVKD. The CDR3 sequence: CATSKGQNSPLHF. The CDR3 DNA sequence: TGTGCCACATCGAAGGGACAGAATTCACCCCTCCACTTT.

The rearrangement uses TRBV10-3 and TRBJ2-2, with D unresolved. Germline CDR1 and CDR2: ENHRY and SYGVKD. V lost 10 bases and J lost 1, with 16 bases in between. This CDR3 is built from 15 residues. CDR3 sequence (DNA): TGTGCCACCCTGCCTGGGCCCTTGAACACCGGGGAGCTGTTTTTT. As protein: CATLPGPLNTGELFF.

This chain links TRBV5-4 with TRBJ1-2, with 9 bases matching TRBD1. Trimming cost V 0 bases and J 8 bases; bases outside gene matches: 11. This CDR3 contains 16 residues. Looked up from germline, CDR1 is SGHNT and CDR2 is YYREEE (reference sequence). The CDR3 coding sequence is TGTGCCAGCAGCTTGGGGGGACAGGGCCCTTTTGGCGGCTACACCTTC. This encodes CASSLGGQGPFGGYTF.

As for this clone: Other nucleotide sequences from this sample produce the same CDR3. V is TRBV6-1 and J is TRBJ1-1; 8 nucleotides match TRBD1. Trimming cost V 4 bases and J 4 bases; bases outside gene matches: 5. Germline CDR1 reads MNHNS; CDR2 reads SASEGT. The CDR3 is made up of 14 amino acids. DNA of the CDR3: TGTGCCAGCAGTGCCACAGGGGGAGGCACTGAAGCTTTCTTT. Amino acids: CASSATGGGTEAFF.

This clone showed up just once. The chain carries TRBV27 and TRBJ2-5; TRBD2 matches 13 bases. Germline-derived CDR1 and CDR2 are MNHEY and SMNVEV (reference sequence). The CDR3 runs 19 residues. Unmatched junction bases numbered 11, after V lost 2 bases and J lost 2 bases. CDR3: CASSLPGTSGENCQETQYF. CDR3 bases: TGTGCCAGCAGTTTACCCGGGACTAGCGGGGAAAACTGTCAAGAGACCCAGTACTTC.